This T cell receptor (beta chain) is drawn from a study of kidney transplant recipient with SARS-CoV-2 infection. TCRdb re-called the reads with MiXCR, one entry per CDR3 protein. The sample holds about 250,000 distinct CDR3 sequences, around 26% seen once. This clonotype was found many times. This clonotype was obtained from a male patient in his thirties who had COVID-19 and was a kidney transplant recipient. A subset of T cells may come from the graft donor. Source: a blood sample, taken at baseline and on approximately day 120 from a kidney transplant recipient.

The CDR3 reads CASRYPKGVQTQYF. The CDR3 coding sequence is TGTGCCAGCAGGTACCCTAAGGGGGTACAGACCCAGTACTTC. The V call is TRBV28, the J call TRBJ2-5; possibly TRBD1 for D (6 bases). This CDR3 contains 14 residues. V lost 6 bases, J lost 6 bases, and 17 bases lay in between. Per germline, CDR1 MDHEN and CDR2 SYDVKM.